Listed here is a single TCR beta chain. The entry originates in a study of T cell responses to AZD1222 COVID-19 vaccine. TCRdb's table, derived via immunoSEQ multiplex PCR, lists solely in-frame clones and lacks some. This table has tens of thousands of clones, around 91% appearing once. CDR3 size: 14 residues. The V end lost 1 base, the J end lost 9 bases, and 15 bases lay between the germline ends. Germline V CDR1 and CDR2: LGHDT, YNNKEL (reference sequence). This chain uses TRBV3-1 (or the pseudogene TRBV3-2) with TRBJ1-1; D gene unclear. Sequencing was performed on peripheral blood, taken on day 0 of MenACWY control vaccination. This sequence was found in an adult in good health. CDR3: CASSQGGTVNQAFF. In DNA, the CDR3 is TGTGCCAGCAGCCAAGGGGGAACGGTGAATCAAGCTTTCTTT.